This T cell receptor beta chain originates from a study of T-cell reconstitution after alpha-beta-depleted transplantation in children. Study outcomes and limitations: Elevated TCRbeta diversity at day 60 was traced, in some patients, to surviving recipient T cells and thymic progenitors. Several hundred expanded graft clones reportedly were the source of alpha-beta T cells about two months after transplant. After one year, T-cell counts and TCRbeta diversity mostly came from new T cells.

This clonotype was counted a few times. The antigen remains undetermined. The CDR3 covers 15 residues. The V gene's germline CDR1 is SGDLS and CDR2 YYNGEE. V gave up 4 bases and J gave up 2 bases; unmatched junction bases: 4. TCRbeta library construction was performed incorporating unique molecular identifiers. TCRdb reprocessed the PCR reads with MiXCR, giving one entry per CDR3 protein. In the table there are 300,000 to 350,000 distinct CDR3 sequences, more than 20% of which are singletons. Sequenced material: PBMCs, mostly from graft donor cells, taken 180 days after TCRalphabeta/CD19-depleted stem cell transplant. This clonotype was obtained from a male patient between 5 and 17 years old who had a stem cell transplant for acute lymphoblastic leukemia, so the T cells may come from the graft donor. The genes are TRBV9 and TRBJ2-1, with 9 nucleotides matching TRBD2. The CDR3 DNA is TGTGCCAGCAGCTTTGCGGGAGGGACCTACAATGAGCAGTTCTTC. It yields the protein CASSFAGGTYNEQFF.